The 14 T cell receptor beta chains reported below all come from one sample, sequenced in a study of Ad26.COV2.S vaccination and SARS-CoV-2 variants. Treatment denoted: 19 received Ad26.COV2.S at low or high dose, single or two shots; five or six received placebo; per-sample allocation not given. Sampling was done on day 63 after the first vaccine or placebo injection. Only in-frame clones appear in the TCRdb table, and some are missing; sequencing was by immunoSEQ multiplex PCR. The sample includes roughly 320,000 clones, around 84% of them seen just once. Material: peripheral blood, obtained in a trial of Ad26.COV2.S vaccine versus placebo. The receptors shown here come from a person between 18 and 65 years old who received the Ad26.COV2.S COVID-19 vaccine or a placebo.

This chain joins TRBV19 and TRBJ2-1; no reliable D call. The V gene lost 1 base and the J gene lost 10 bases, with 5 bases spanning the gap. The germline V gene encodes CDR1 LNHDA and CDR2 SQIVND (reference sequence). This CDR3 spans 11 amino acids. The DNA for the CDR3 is TGTGCCAGTAGTATAGTGGGCGAGCAGTTCTTC. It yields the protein CASSIVGEQFF.

The CDR3 region is CASSPGQAPNQPQHF. In nucleotides, the CDR3 is TGTGCCAGCAGCCCGGGACAGGCCCCGAATCAGCCCCAGCATTTT. The J gene is TRBJ1-5, the V gene TRBV7-2, with TRBD1 matching over 8 bases. CDR1 is SGHTA and CDR2 is FQGNSA in the germline V gene. The CDR3 consists of 15 residues. V lost 5 bases to trimming and J lost 4 bases; unmatched junction nucleotides: 7.

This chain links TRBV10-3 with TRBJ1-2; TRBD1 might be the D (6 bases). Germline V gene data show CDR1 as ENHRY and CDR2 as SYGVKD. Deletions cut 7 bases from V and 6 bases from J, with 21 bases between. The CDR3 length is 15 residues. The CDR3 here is CAINGGMGAADGYTF. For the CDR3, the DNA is TGTGCCATCAACGGCGGCATGGGGGCAGCCGATGGCTACACCTTC.

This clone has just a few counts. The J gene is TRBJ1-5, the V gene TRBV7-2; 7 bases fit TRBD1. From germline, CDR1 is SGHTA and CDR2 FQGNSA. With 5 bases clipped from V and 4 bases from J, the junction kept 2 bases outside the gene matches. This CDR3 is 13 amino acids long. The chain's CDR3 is CASSPDRNQPQHF. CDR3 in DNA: TGTGCCAGCAGCCCGGACAGGAATCAGCCCCAGCATTTT.

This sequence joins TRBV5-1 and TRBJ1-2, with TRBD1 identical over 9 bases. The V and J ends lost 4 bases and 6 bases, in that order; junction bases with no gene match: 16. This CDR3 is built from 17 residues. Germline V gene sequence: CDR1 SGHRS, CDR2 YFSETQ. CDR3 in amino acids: CASSPGIGTGTMHGYTF. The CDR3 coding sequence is TGCGCCAGCAGCCCTGGAATAGGGACAGGGACTATGCATGGCTACACCTTC.

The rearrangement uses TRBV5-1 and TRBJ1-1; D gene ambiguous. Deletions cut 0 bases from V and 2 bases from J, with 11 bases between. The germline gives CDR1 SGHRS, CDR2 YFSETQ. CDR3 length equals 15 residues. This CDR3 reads CASSLGRNTNTEAFF. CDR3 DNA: TGCGCCAGCAGCTTGGGACGGAATACTAACACTGAAGCTTTCTTT.

The CDR3 is CASSPKENTEAFF. The DNA of the CDR3 is TGTGCCAGCTCACCAAAAGAGAACACTGAAGCTTTCTTT. The chain uses TRBV18 and TRBJ1-1, with D uncertain. V gave up 2 bases and J gave up 1 base, with 5 bases separating them. This CDR3 comprises 13 residues. Germline V gene sequence: CDR1 KGHSH, CDR2 LQKENI.

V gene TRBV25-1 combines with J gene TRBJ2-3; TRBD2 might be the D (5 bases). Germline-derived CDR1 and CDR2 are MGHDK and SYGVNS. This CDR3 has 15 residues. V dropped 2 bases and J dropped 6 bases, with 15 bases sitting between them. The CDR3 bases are TGTGCCAGCAGTGAACCGAAACTAGGTTCGGATACGCAGTATTTT. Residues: CASSEPKLGSDTQYF.

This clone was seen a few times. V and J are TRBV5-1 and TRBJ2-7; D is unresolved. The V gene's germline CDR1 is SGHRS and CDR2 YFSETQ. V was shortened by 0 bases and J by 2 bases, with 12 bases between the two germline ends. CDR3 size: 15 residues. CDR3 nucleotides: TGCGCCAGCAGCTTGGCCTCTGAGGTTACCTACGAGCAGTACTTC. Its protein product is CASSLASEVTYEQYF.

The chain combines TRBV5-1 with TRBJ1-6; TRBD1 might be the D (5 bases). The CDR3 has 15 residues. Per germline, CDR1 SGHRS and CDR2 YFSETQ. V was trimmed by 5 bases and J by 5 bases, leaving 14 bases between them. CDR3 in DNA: TGCGCCAGCAGGGGACCGGGGCAGGATAATTCACCCCTCCACTTT. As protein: CASRGPGQDNSPLHF.

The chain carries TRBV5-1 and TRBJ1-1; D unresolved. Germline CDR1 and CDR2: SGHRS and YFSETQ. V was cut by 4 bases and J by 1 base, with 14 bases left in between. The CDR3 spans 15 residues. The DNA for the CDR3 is TGCGCCAGCAGCACCGATCCGGGAACGAACACTGAAGCTTTCTTT. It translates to CASSTDPGTNTEAFF.

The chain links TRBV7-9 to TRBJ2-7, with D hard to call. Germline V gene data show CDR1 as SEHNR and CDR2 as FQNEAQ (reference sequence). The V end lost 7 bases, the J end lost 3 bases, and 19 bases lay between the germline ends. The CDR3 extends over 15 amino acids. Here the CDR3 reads CASNKGSGTNYEQYF. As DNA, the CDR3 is TGTGCCAGCAACAAAGGGTCAGGAACCAACTACGAGCAGTACTTC.

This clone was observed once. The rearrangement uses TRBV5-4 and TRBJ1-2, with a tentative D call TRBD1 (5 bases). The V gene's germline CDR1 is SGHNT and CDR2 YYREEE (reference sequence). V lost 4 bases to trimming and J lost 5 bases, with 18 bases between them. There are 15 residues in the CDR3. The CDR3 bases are TGTGCCAGCAGCCTGAGGGGCAGCAGTTGGTATGGCTACACCTTC. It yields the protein CASSLRGSSWYGYTF.

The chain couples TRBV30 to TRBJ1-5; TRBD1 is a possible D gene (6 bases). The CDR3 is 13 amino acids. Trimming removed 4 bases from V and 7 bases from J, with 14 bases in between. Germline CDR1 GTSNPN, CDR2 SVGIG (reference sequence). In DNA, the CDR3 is TGTGCCTGGACCAAAGGGGGGAGGCAGCCCCAGCATTTT. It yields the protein CAWTKGGRQPQHF.